This TCR beta chain stems from a study of metastatic and nonmetastatic thyroid tumors. Study-wide context: A comparison of repertoires was made across blood and tumor or nodule tissue from malignant and benign thyroid patients.

TCRdb re-called the PCR reads with MiXCR. This sample has several thousand clones, with roughly 32% found just once. No treatment had been given to any patient before thyroid surgery. Per germline, CDR1 SGHRS and CDR2 YFSETQ. This CDR3 comprises 12 residues. V lost 3 bases and J 0 bases, leaving 3 bases between the germline ends. This sequence joins TRBV5-1 and TRBJ2-5; D unresolved. Specimen: adjacent normal tissue. The source of this sequence is a female donor with papillary thyroid cancer or a benign thyroid nodule (not recorded which). Some clones in this sample may be carry-over from other donors' samples. The CDR3 nucleotides are TGCGCCAGCAGCTCGTACCAAGAGACCCAGTACTTC. This gives the protein CASSSYQETQYF.